The sequence of this TCR beta chain was determined in a study of low-dose radiotherapy and immunotherapy resistance in tumors. Whole-study context: Cohort 2, a group dosed every two weeks at 1 Gy per fraction, received 13 Gy in total over 26 weeks. One day before radiation and immunotherapy, intravenous cyclophosphamide 200 mg/m2 was administered, with this repeated every two weeks. With cycle 1 day 1 as the start, patients took oral aspirin 300 mg daily for four cycles.

Primers used for first-strand cDNA, a TRAV- and TRBV-specific set, covered both alpha and beta chains. Amplification of TCRs used a constant-region primer and V-primer adapter for approximately 19 PCR cycles. TCRdb called the reads again in MiXCR, with one record for every CDR3 protein. The table shows under 90,000 distinct CDR3 sequences, with 31% occurring only once. The germline gives CDR1 LGHDT, CDR2 YNNKEL (reference sequence). This CDR3 region has 17 residues. Losses at the gene ends were 4 bases for V and 7 bases for J; bases not matched to a gene: 15. Time point noted: before trial treatment. Treatment combined nivolumab, ipilimumab, aspirin, low-dose cyclophosphamide and low-dose radiotherapy in a dose-escalation trial. This clonotype was counted at least ten times.

This material consisted of PBMCs, taken before treatment. The chain uses TRBV3-1 and TRBJ1-1; 10 positions agree with TRBD1. The TCR originated in a female donor with ovarian cancer. For the CDR3, the DNA is TGTGCCAGCAGCCGAGCCTTGACAGGGGGCGTTCCGGGTGAAGCTTTCTTT. Its protein is CASSRALTGGVPGEAFF.